The TCR beta chain described here comes from a study of blood T cell repertoires in COVID-19. The germline gives CDR1 MDHEN, CDR2 SYDVKM. The V and J ends lost 4 bases and 2 bases, in that order; junction bases with no gene match: 7. The CDR3 runs 15 residues. Original analysis: Reference gene primer amplification in the assay estimated nucleated cell counts. The protocol was immunoSEQ multiplex PCR, while the TCRdb copy is restricted to in-frame clones and leaves out a portion. For V, J and clone size, that table is used; D and trimming come from the DNA. This sample has a few hundred thousand clones, with about 92% found just once.

The source is a woman aged 30 to 39 who had recovered from COVID-19. The V and J genes are TRBV28 and TRBJ1-2; 7 nucleotides align to TRBD1. Sequencing was performed on PBMCs or T cells enriched from blood (not recorded which). The CDR3 nucleotides are TGTGCCAGCAGTTCCCTCACAGGGGCCAACTATGGCTACACCTTC. Translation: CASSSLTGANYGYTF.